The source of this TCR beta chain is a study of vaccination and CD4 T cells after COVID-19 (dated by TCRdb to 2021 to 2024). Concerning the study at large: Every convalescent patient had a positive nasal swab PCR test for SARS-CoV-2, with mild disease in nine or ten patients and severe disease in one. The convalescent cohort included six males and four females, with two Hispanic individuals, seven Caucasians, two Asians and one multiracial person. Two doses of either the Pfizer-BioNTech BNT162b2 vaccine (n=8) or the Moderna mRNA-1273 vaccine (n=2) were administered to participants. Post-COVID blood samples from convalescent patients were collected a median of approximately 93 days after diagnosis, with a range of 35 to 161 days. Post-vaccine blood samples were collected a median of about 66 days after the second vaccine dose, ranging from roughly 12 to 241 days. A few convalescent patients were sampled both early after vaccination (day 14) and late after vaccination (days 161 to 241). Overlapping spike peptide pools from SARS-CoV-2 and from the common cold coronaviruses HCoV-NL63, HCoV-OC43 and HCoV-229E were used as culture stimuli. In control cultures, a CEFX viral epitope pool was used as positive control, an HIV-1 Nef peptide pool was used as negative control, or no peptide was added. In 10 COVID-19 convalescent patients and 4 infection-naive healthy vaccine recipients, the spike-specific CD4+ TCR repertoire before mRNA vaccination was compared with the repertoire after mRNA vaccination. Points the paper makes about the study in general: Only a relatively small number of convalescent patients were included in the study, and early timepoints following natural infection were not analyzed. The median count of SARS-CoV-2-reactive clonotypes went up from 20 to 25 after infection to about 41 after vaccination, although the change was not significant. Among the post-vaccine SARS-CoV-2-reactive clones in convalescent patients, a median roughly 85% showed up only after vaccination, which suggests vaccine-specific priming. In convalescent patients, nearly all vaccine-specific clones (304 of 307) were found to be mono-reactive for SARS-CoV-2 spike rather than cross-reactive with common cold coronaviruses.

A word on this clonotype: Its antigen is still unknown. No qualities accompany the bases; no much larger clone lies one base away.

Library preparation employed PCR. At the Johns Hopkins FTIC core, DNA from the cultured CD4+ T cells underwent TCR sequencing with the Oncomine TCR Beta short-read assay. The QIAamp micro DNA kit was used to extract genomic DNA from the cultured CD4+ T cells. Oncomine TCR Beta libraries from cultured CD4+ T cells were pooled using unique dual indexes and sequenced on an Illumina iSeq 100. Concerning the study's data processing: Non-productive sequences were removed, and CDR3s not starting with C, not ending with F or W, or shorter than 7 amino acids were discarded. Antigen-specific clonotypes were identified with the MANAFEST web application by comparing peptide-stimulated wells with reference and other culture wells. To be called positive, a clone needed an FDR below 0.05, an odds ratio above 5, and a productive frequency above 0.1% in at least two of three replicate wells. Cross-reactive clonotypes were defined as significantly expanded in both SARS-CoV-2 spike wells and at least one common cold coronavirus spike condition. Levenshtein distances (stringdist) and unrooted phylogenetic trees (ape) in R version 3.6.1 were used to assess CDR3 homology. The public reads were run again by TCRdb, first through fastp at Q25 and then through MiXCR, and only productive beta chains were kept. Each CDR3 protein gets just one entry, which takes the most common genes and DNA from the rows behind it. For this entry, the V and J calls and clone size follow TCRdb and not the study's own pipeline. This sample holds 20,000 to 25,000 distinct CDR3 sequences; about 40% were observed only once. 9.9% of the sample is held by the ten biggest clonotypes.

Reading from cysteine to phenylalanine, the CDR3 counts 16 amino acids. Of all the DNA, just the CDR3 is kept, 48 bases in frame from base 1. V sheds 7 bases and J sheds 0 bases, leaving 19 bases between their ends. According to the germline V gene (reference sequence), CDR1 reads LNHDA and CDR2 reads SQIVND. Read against the paper, the sample's time point label means: late sampling 161 to 241 days after vaccination in three convalescent patients. What the treatment or condition label conveys for this sample: roughly nine-day PBMC culture with coronavirus spike peptide pools or control peptides (ViraFEST assay). To expand antigen-specific T cells with peptide pools and then pick out the expanded clonotypes through TCR sequencing, the study relied on the ViraFEST assay. The convalescent patients' positive SARS-CoV-2 PCR tests fell between March and December 2020, which was before the Alpha, Beta and Delta variants emerged in the United States. PBMCs were cultured at roughly 1.9 million per well in IMDM supplemented with around 5.5% human AB serum and around 10 IU/ml IL-2, with about 10 ug/ml peptide pools added. On days 3 and 7, half of the culture medium was replaced with fresh IL-2-containing medium. After around 10 days of culture, CD4+ T cells were isolated by negative selection using the EasySep CD4+ T cell isolation kit. Ficoll-Paque Plus gradient centrifugation was used to isolate PBMCs from whole blood, and the isolated PBMCs were then either used fresh or cryopreserved at -140C. In general, triplicate wells were set up for every culture condition.

The rearranged segments are TRBV19 and TRBJ2-7; confidence is insufficient to name the D gene. This specimen consisted of CD4+ T cells from blood, cultured in vitro, obtained about 7 months after SARS-CoV-2 vaccination. The receptor comes from a human donor who had recovered from COVID-19. The CDR3 loop reads CASTLKAAPSSYEQYF. The bases read TGTGCCAGTACCCTCAAGGCGGCCCCTAGCTCCTACGAGCAGTACTTC.